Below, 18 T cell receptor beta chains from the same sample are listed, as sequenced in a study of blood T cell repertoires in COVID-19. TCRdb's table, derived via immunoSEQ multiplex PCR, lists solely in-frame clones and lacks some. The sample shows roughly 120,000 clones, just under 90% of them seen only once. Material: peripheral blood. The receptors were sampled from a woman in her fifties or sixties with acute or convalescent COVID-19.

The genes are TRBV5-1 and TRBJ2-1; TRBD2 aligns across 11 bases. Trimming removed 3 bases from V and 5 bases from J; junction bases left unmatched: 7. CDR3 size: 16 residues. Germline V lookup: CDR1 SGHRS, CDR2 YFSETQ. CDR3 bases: TGCGCCAGCAGCTCGTCGGGGACTAGCGGAAACAATGAGCAGTTCTTC. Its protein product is CASSSSGTSGNNEQFF.

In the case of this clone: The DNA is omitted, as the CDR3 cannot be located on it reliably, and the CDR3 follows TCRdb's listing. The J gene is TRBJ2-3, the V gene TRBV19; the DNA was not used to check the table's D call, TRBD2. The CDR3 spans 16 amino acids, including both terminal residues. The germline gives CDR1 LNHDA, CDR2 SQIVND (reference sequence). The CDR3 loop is CASTSGLAGFTDTQYF.

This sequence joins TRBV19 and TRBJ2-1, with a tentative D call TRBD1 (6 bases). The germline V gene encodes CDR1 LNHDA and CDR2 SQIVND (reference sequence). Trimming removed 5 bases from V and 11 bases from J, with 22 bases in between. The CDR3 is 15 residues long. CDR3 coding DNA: TGTGCCAGTAGTCCCCTGCTGGAGGAAGGGGGTAAGCAGTTCTTC. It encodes CASSPLLEEGGKQFF. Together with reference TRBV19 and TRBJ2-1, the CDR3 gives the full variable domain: DGGITQSPKYLFRKEGQNVTLSCEQNLNHDAMYWYRQDPGQGLRLIYYSQIVNDFQKGDIAEGYSVSREKKESFPLTVTSAQKNPTAFYLCASSPLLEEGGKQFFGPGTRLTVL.

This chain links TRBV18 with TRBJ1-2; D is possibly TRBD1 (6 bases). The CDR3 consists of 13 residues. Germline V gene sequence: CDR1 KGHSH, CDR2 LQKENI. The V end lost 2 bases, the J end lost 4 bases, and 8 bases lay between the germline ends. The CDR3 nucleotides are TGTGCCAGCTCACCAGAGGACAGCTATGGCTACACCTTC. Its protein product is CASSPEDSYGYTF.

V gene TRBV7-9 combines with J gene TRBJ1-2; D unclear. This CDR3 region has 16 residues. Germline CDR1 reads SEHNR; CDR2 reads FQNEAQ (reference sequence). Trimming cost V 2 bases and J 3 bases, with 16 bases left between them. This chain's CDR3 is CASSLRQAHNYYGYTF. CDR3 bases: TGTGCCAGCAGCTTAAGGCAGGCCCACAACTACTATGGCTACACCTTC.

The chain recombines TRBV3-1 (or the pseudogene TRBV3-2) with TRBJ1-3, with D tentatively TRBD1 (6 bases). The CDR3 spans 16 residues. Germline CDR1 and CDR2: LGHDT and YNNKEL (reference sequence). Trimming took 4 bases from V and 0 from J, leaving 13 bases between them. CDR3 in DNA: TGTGCCAGCAGCCTCGAGGGGGTTCTCTCTGGAAACACCATATATTTT. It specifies CASSLEGVLSGNTIYF.

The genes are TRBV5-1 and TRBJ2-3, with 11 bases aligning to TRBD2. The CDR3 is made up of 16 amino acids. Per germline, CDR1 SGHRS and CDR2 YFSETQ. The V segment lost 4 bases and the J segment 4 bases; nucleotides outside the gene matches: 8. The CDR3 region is CASSTLAGGIADTQYF. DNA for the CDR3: TGCGCCAGCAGCACCTTAGCGGGAGGGATCGCAGATACGCAGTATTTT.

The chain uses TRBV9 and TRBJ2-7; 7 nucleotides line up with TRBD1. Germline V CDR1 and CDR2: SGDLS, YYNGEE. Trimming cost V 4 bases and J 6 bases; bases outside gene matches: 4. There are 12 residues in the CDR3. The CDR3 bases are TGTGCCAGCAGCCCAGCAGGGGGCGAGCAGTACTTC. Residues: CASSPAGGEQYF.

The CDR3 sequence is CASSVGTQLNEKLFF. The CDR3 nucleotides are TGTGCCAGCAGCGTGGGGACTCAACTTAATGAAAAACTGTTTTTT. The V gene is TRBV9, the J gene TRBJ1-4; D may be TRBD1 (5 bases). The CDR3 covers 15 residues. The germline gives CDR1 SGDLS, CDR2 YYNGEE. V lost 2 bases to trimming and J lost 4 bases, with 12 bases between them. The whole variable domain, remainder taken from reference TRBV9 and TRBJ1-4, is DSGVTQTPKHLITATGQRVTLRCSPRSGDLSVYWYQQSLDQGLQFLIQYYNGEERAKGNILERFSAQQFPDLHSELNLSSLELGDSALYFCASSVGTQLNEKLFFGSGTQLSVL.

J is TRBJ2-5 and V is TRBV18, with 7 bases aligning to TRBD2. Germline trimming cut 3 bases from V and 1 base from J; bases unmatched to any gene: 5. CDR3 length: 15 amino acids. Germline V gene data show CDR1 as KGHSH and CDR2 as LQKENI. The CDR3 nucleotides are TGTGCCAGCTCACCGCCGGGGAGGGTCCAAGAGACCCAGTACTTC. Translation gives CASSPPGRVQETQYF.

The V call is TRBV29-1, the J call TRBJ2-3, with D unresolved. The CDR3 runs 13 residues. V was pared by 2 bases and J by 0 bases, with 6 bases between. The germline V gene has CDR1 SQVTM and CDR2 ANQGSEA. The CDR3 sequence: CSVEIVSTDTQYF. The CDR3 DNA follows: TGCAGCGTTGAAATAGTGAGCACAGATACGCAGTATTTT.

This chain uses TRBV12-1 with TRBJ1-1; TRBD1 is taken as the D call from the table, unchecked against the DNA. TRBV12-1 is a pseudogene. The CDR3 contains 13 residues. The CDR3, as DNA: TGTGCCAGGAAGGGACATTTGAACACTGAAGCTTTCTTT. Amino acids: CARKGHLNTEAFF.

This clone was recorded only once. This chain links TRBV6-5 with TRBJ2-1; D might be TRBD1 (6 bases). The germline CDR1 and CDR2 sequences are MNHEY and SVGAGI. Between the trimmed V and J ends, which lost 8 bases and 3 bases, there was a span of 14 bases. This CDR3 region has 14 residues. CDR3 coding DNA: TGTGCCAGCCAGTCTGGACAGAGCTACAATGAGCAGTTCTTC. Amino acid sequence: CASQSGQSYNEQFF.

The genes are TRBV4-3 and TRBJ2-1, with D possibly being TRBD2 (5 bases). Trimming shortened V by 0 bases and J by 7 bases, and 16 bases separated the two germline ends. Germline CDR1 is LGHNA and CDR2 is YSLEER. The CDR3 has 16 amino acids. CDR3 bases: TGCGCCAGCAGCCAAGAATCTGTGCTAGCCGGGAATGAGCAGTTCTTC. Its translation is CASSQESVLAGNEQFF.

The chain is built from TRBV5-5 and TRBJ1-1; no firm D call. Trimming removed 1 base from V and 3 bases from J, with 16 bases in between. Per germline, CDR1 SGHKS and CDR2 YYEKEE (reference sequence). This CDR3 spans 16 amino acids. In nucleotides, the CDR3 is TGTGCCAGCAGCTTGTCCGCCAGCGCAATTTACACTGAAGCTTTCTTT. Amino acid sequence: CASSLSASAIYTEAFF.

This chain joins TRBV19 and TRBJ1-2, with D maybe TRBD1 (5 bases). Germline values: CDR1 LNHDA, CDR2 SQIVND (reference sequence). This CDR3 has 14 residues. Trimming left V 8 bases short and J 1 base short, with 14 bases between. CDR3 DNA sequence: TGTGCCAGTTCCTACGACAGTTTTAACTATGGCTACACCTTC. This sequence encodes CASSYDSFNYGYTF.

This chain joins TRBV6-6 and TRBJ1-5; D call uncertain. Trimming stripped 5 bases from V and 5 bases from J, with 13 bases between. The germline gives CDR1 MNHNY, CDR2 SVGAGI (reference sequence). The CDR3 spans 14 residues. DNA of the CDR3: TGTGCCAGCAGTCCTGGGGAGGATTATCAGCCCCAGCATTTT. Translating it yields CASSPGEDYQPQHF.

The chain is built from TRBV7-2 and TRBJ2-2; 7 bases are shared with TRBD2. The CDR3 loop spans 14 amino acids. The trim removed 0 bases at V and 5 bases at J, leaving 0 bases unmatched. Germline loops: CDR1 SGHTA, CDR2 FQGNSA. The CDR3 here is CASSLASGTGELFF. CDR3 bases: TGTGCCAGCAGCTTAGCTAGCGGGACCGGGGAGCTGTTTTTT.